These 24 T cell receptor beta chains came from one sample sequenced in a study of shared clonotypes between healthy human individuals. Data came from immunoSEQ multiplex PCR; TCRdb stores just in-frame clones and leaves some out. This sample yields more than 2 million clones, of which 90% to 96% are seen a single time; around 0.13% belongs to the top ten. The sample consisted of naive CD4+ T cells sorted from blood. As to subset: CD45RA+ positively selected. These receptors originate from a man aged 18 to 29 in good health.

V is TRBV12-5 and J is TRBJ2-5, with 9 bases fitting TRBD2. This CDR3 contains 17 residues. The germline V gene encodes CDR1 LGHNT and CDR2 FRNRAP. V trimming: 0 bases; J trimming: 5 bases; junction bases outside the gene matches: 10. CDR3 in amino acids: CASGLVPMPSGKETQYF. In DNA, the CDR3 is TGTGCTAGTGGTTTGGTACCTATGCCTAGCGGGAAGGAGACCCAGTACTTC.

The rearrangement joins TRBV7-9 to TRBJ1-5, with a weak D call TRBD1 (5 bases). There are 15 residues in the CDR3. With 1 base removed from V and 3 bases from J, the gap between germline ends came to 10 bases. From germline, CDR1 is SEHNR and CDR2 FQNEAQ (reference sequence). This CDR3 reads CASSLDGRDNQPQHF. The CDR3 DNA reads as TGTGCCAGCAGCTTAGATGGCAGGGACAATCAGCCCCAGCATTTT.

The CDR3 sequence is CASSALGAGNSPLHF. CDR3 bases: TGTGCCAGCAGTGCCCTAGGGGCAGGGAATTCACCCCTCCACTTT. The chain recombines TRBV2 with TRBJ1-6, with D possibly being TRBD1 (5 bases). The CDR3 has 15 residues. Trimming took off 4 bases at V and 7 bases at J, with 14 bases between the two ends. The V gene's germline CDR1 is SNHLY and CDR2 FYNNEI.

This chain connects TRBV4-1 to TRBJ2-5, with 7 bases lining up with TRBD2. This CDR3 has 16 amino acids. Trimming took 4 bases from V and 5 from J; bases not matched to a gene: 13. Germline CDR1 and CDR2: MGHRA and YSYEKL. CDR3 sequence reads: CASSPGVTSVGETQYF. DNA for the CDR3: TGCGCCAGCAGCCCAGGAGTTACTAGCGTGGGGGAGACCCAGTACTTC.

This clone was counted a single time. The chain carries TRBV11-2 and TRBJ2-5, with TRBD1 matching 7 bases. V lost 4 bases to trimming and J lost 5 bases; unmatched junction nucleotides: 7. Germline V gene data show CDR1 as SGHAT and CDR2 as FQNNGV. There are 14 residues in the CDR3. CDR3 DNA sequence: TGTGCCAGCAGCTCATCAACAGGGGATGAGACCCAGTACTTC. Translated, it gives CASSSSTGDETQYF.

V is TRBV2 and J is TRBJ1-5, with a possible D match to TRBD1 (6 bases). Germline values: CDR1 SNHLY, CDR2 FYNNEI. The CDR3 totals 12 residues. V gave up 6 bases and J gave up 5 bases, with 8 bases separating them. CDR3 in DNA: TGTGCCAGCAGCCACAGGGATCAGCCCCAGCATTTT. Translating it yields CASSHRDQPQHF.

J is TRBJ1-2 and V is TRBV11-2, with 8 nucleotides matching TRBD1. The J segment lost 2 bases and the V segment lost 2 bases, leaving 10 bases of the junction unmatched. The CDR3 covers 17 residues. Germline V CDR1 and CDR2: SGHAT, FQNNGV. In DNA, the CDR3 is TGTGCCAGCAGCTTAAGGCAGGGGGCGAGGGAAAACTATGGCTACACCTTC. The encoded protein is CASSLRQGARENYGYTF. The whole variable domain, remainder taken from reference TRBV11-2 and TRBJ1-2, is EAGVAQSPRYKIIEKRQSVAFWCNPISGHATLYWYQQILGQGPKLLIQFQNNGVVDDSQLPKDRFSAERLKGVDSTLKIQPAKLEDSAVYLCASSLRQGARENYGYTFGSGTRLTVV.

CDR3 protein: CASSSRSAGSSYNEQFF. The CDR3 DNA sequence: TGTGCCAGCAGCTCGCGATCCGCAGGATCCTCCTACAATGAGCAGTTCTTC. V usage is TRBV9 and J usage is TRBJ2-1; no reliable D call. Germline V gives CDR1 SGDLS, CDR2 YYNGEE. Trimming took 4 bases from V and 0 from J, leaving 17 bases between them. The length of the CDR3 is 17 residues.

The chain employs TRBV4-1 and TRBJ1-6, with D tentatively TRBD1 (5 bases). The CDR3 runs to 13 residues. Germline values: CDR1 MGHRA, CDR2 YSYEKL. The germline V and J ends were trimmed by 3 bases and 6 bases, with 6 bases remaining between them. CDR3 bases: TGCGCCAGCAGCCAGACAGTTAATTCACCCCTCCACTTT. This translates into CASSQTVNSPLHF.

The CDR3 DNA reads TGTGCCAGCAGCGTAGGCCCCCCGGGACTAGCGCAAGGCTACAATGAGCAGTTCTTC. This sequence encodes CASSVGPPGLAQGYNEQFF. V gene TRBV9 combines with J gene TRBJ2-1; 10 bases line up with TRBD2. Germline V gene lookup returns CDR1 SGDLS and CDR2 YYNGEE. This CDR3 has 19 amino acids. After removal of 0 bases from V and 3 bases from J, the junction contained 12 bases not matched to a gene.

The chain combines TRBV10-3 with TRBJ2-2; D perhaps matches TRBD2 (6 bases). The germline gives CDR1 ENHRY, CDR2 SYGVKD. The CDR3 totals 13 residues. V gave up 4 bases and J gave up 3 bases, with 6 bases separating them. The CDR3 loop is CAISAGDTGELFF. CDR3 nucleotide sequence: TGTGCCATCAGTGCGGGAGACACCGGGGAGCTGTTTTTT.

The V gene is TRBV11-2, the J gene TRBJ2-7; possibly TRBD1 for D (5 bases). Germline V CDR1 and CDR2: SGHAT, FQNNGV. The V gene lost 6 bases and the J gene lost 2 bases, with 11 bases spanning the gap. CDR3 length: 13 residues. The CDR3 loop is CASRLDKAYEQYF. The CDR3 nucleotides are TGTGCCAGCAGACTGGACAAGGCCTACGAGCAGTACTTC. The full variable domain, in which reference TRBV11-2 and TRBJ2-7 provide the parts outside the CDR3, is EAGVAQSPRYKIIEKRQSVAFWCNPISGHATLYWYQQILGQGPKLLIQFQNNGVVDDSQLPKDRFSAERLKGVDSTLKIQPAKLEDSAVYLCASRLDKAYEQYFGPGTRLTVT.

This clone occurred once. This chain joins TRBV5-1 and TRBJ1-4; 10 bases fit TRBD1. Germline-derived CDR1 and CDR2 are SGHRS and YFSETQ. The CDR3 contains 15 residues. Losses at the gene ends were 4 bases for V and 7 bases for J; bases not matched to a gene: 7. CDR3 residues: CASSIRQGASEKLFF. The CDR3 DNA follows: TGCGCCAGCAGCATCCGACAGGGGGCGAGTGAAAAACTGTTTTTT.

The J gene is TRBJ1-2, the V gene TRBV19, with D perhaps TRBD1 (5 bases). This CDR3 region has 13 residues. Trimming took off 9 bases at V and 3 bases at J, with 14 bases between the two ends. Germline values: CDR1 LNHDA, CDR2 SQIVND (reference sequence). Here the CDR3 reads CASHTWGDYGYTF. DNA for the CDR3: TGTGCCAGCCACACCTGGGGCGACTATGGCTACACCTTC.

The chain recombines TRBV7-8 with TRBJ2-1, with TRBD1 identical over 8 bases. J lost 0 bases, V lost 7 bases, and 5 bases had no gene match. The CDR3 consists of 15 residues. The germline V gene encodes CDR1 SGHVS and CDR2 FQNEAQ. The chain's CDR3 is CASTFQGASYNEQFF. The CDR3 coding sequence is TGTGCCAGCACATTCCAGGGGGCCTCCTACAATGAGCAGTTCTTC.

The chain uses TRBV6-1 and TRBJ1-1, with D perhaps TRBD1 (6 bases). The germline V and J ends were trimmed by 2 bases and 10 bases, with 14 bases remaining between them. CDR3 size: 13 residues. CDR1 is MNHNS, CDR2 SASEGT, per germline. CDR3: CASSEWEGGVAFF. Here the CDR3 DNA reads TGTGCCAGCAGTGAATGGGAGGGGGGCGTAGCTTTCTTT.

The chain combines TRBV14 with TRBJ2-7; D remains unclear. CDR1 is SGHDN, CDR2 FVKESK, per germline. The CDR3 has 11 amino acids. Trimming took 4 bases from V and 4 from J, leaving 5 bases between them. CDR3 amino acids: CASSLHYEQYF. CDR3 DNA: TGTGCCAGCAGCCTCCATTACGAGCAGTACTTC.

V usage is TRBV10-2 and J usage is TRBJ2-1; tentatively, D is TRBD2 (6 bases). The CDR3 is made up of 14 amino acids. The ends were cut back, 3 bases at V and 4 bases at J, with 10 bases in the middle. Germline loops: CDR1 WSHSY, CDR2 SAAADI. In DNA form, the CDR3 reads TGCGCCAGCAGTGAAGGGAGGACGTACAATGAGCAGTTCTTC. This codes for CASSEGRTYNEQFF.

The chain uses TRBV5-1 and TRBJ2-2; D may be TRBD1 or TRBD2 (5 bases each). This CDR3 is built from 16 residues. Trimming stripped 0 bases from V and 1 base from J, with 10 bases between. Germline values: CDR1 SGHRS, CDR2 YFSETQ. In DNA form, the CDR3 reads TGCGCCAGCAGCTTGGGAGGGACCAAGAACACCGGGGAGCTGTTTTTT. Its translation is CASSLGGTKNTGELFF.

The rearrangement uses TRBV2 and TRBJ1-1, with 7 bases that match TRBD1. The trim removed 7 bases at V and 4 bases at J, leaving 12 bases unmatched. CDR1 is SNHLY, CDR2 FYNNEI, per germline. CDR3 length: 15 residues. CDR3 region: CASNPTGLGATEAFF. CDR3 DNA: TGTGCCAGCAACCCGACAGGGCTTGGTGCCACTGAAGCTTTCTTT.

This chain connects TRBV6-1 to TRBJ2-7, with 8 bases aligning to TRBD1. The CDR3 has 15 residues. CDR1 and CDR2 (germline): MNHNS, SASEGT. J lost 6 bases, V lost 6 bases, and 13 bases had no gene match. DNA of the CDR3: TGTGCCAGCAGGGTCCATGGACAGGGAACCGGCGAGCAGTACTTC. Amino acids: CASRVHGQGTGEQYF.

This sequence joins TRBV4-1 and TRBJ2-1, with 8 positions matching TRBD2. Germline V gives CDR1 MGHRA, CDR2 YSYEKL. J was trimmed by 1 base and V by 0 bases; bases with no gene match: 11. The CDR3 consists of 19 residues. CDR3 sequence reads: CASSQERGRTSRSYNEQFF. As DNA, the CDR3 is TGCGCCAGCAGCCAAGAAAGAGGCCGGACTAGCCGTTCCTACAATGAGCAGTTCTTC.

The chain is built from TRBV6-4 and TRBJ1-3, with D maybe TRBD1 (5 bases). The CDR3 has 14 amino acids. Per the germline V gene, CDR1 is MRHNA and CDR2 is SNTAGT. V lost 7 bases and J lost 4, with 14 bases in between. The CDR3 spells CASTTGTPGNTIYF. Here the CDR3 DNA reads TGTGCCAGCACAACCGGGACCCCAGGAAACACCATATATTTT.

CDR3 sequence (DNA): TGTGCCAGCAGAGGGCAGTCGTGGAGCGAGCAGTACTTC. It specifies CASRGQSWSEQYF. The rearrangement uses TRBV2 and TRBJ2-7; D gene ambiguous. CDR1 SNHLY and CDR2 FYNNEI come from the germline V gene. V was cut by 6 bases and J by 6 bases, with 15 bases left in between. This CDR3 has 13 residues.